The 8 T cell receptor beta chains presented below share a single source sample, sequenced in a study of a mutant IDH1 vaccine in newly diagnosed glioma. Antigens of these TCRs are unknown. Time point given: week 23, last vaccination. With topical imiquimod, each dose of the vaccine consisted of 300 ug of mutant IDH1 20-mer peptide. Sequencing used immunoSEQ multiplex PCR; TCRdb keeps in-frame clones, though not all of them. The sample includes approximately 82,000 clones, approximately 85% of them seen just once. The sequencing used PBMCs, collected from a glioma patient whose treatment included an IDH1 peptide vaccine. The receptors originated from a man aged 25-45 years with glioma. Some clones in this sample may be carry-over from other donors' samples.

J is TRBJ2-2 and V is TRBV28; 16 nucleotides match TRBD2. The CDR3 length is 17 residues. V lost 6 bases, J lost 5 bases, and 6 bases stayed unmatched. Germline V gene data show CDR1 as MDHEN and CDR2 as SYDVKM. This chain's CDR3 is CASSLGLAGGPTGELFF. CDR3 in DNA: TGTGCCAGCAGCCTGGGACTAGCGGGGGGGCCTACCGGGGAGCTGTTTTTT. Looking up the rest from reference TRBV28 and TRBJ2-2 gives the full variable domain: DVKVTQSSRYLVKRTGEKVFLECVQDMDHENMFWYRQDPGLGLRLIYFSYDVKMKEKGDIPEGYSVSREKKERFSLILESASTNQTSMYLCASSLGLAGGPTGELFFGEGSRLTVL.

The CDR3 sequence is CASSRMGGGTEAFF. CDR3 nucleotides: TGTGCCAGCAGTCGGATGGGCGGCGGCACTGAAGCTTTCTTT. The chain joins TRBV28 to TRBJ1-1; D not certain. Germline V lookup: CDR1 MDHEN, CDR2 SYDVKM. V was shortened by 5 bases and J by 4 bases, with 14 bases between the two germline ends. This CDR3 has 14 residues.

The chain employs TRBV7-6 and TRBJ2-1; D perhaps matches TRBD1 (6 bases). Germline V gene data show CDR1 as SGHVS and CDR2 as FNYEAQ. Trimming took off 6 bases at V and 10 bases at J, with 10 bases between the two ends. The length of the CDR3 is 11 residues. CDR3 sequence: CASSYGQEQFF. Written as DNA, the CDR3 is TGTGCCAGCAGTTACGGACAGGAGCAGTTCTTC.

The chain has TRBV2 and TRBJ1-4; no definite D call. Looked up from germline, CDR1 is SNHLY and CDR2 is FYNNEI. CDR3 size: 15 residues. The ends were cut back, 5 bases at V and 4 bases at J, with 14 bases in the middle. The DNA of the CDR3 is TGTGCCAGCAGTCTTTTCCGACTGATTAATGAAAAACTGTTTTTT. Protein product: CASSLFRLINEKLFF. The complete variable domain, with remaining parts taken from reference TRBV2 and TRBJ1-4, reads EPEVTQTPSHQVTQMGQEVILRCVPISNHLYFYWYRQILGQKVEFLVSFYNNEISEKSEIFDDQFSVERPDGSNFTLKIRSTKLEDSAMYFCASSLFRLINEKLFFGSGTQLSVL.

This clone occurred a few times. This sequence joins TRBV9 and TRBJ2-5; 12 bases fit TRBD2. This CDR3 contains 18 residues. Losses at the gene ends were 4 bases for V and 4 bases for J; bases not matched to a gene: 14. The V gene's germline CDR1 is SGDLS and CDR2 YYNGEE. The CDR3 loop reads CASSPFTATSGRRETQYF. In nucleotides, the CDR3 is TGTGCCAGCAGCCCATTTACGGCGACTAGCGGGAGACGAGAGACCCAGTACTTC.

This clone was observed a few times. The rearrangement uses TRBV18 and TRBJ1-5, with a weak D call TRBD1 (5 bases). V lost 2 bases, J lost 3 bases, and 8 bases lay in between. Germline assignment: CDR1 KGHSH and CDR2 LQKENI. This CDR3 is built from 14 residues. CDR3 bases: TGTGCCAGCTCACCAGGGGCAGACAATCAGCCCCAGCATTTT. Residues: CASSPGADNQPQHF. Variable domain in full (rest from reference TRBV18 and TRBJ1-5): NAGVMQNPRHLVRRRGQEARLRCSPMKGHSHVYWYRQLPEEGLKFMVYLQKENIIDESGMPKERFSAEFPKEGPSILRIQQVVRGDSAAYFCASSPGADNQPQHFGDGTRLSIL.

The chain joins TRBV4-3 to TRBJ2-5, with a possible D match to TRBD2 (6 bases). Trimming stripped 0 bases from V and 10 bases from J, with 27 bases between. Germline CDR1 LGHNA, CDR2 YSLEER. The CDR3 contains 18 residues. CDR3 protein: CASSQETPRGSINFLQYF. CDR3 in DNA: TGCGCCAGCAGCCAAGAAACCCCGCGGGGCTCCATAAACTTTCTCCAGTACTTC.

This chain uses TRBV10-1 with TRBJ2-1; 13 nucleotides align to TRBD2. Germline trimming cut 5 bases from V and 8 bases from J; bases unmatched to any gene: 9. CDR3 length: 16 residues. Germline V gene lookup returns CDR1 WNHNN and CDR2 SYGVQD (reference sequence). The CDR3 DNA sequence: TGCGCCAGCAGTTTTACTAGCGGGAGGGCCGCAGATGAGCAGTTCTTC. Its protein is CASSFTSGRAADEQFF.